These 8 T cell receptor beta chains were sequenced from one sample in a study of blood T cell repertoires in COVID-19. Libraries were prepared by immunoSEQ multiplex PCR; TCRdb keeps only in-frame clonotypes and omits some of them. The sample holds about 30,000 clones, about 90% seen once. Sequences were obtained from peripheral blood. The source is a human donor in a cohort sampled during active COVID-19.

V usage is TRBV5-6 and J usage is TRBJ1-5; the match to TRBD1 covers 10 bases. There are 16 residues in the CDR3. Germline V CDR1 and CDR2: SGHDT, YYEEEE. J gave up 1 base and V 4 bases, and 5 bases lay outside the gene matches. The CDR3 DNA is TGTGCCAGCAGCCTGACAGGGGGCTTCAGCAATCAGCCCCAGCATTTT. Its protein product is CASSLTGGFSNQPQHF.

For the CDR3, the DNA is TGTGCCAGCAGTGGAGCAGCGGGGGAGTACAATGAGCAGTTCTTC. Residues: CASSGAAGEYNEQFF. The chain employs TRBV25-1 and TRBJ2-1; 8 bases line up with TRBD2. After removal of 4 bases from V and 4 bases from J, the junction contained 6 bases not matched to a gene. This CDR3 region has 15 residues. Germline V CDR1 and CDR2: MGHDK, SYGVNS.

The chain employs TRBV19 and TRBJ2-4; TRBD2 might be the D (5 bases). The ends were cut back, 6 bases at V and 9 bases at J, with 15 bases in the middle. Per the germline V gene, CDR1 is LNHDA and CDR2 is SQIVND (reference sequence). The CDR3 is 13 amino acids. The CDR3 region has the DNA TGTGCCAGTAGACGAATAGAGGGAGTCATTCAGTACTTC. Translating it yields CASRRIEGVIQYF. The complete variable domain, with remaining parts taken from reference TRBV19 and TRBJ2-4, reads DGGITQSPKYLFRKEGQNVTLSCEQNLNHDAMYWYRQDPGQGLRLIYYSQIVNDFQKGDIAEGYSVSREKKESFPLTVTSAQKNPTAFYLCASRRIEGVIQYFGAGTRLSVL.

This clone was seen only a few times. The chain combines TRBV9 with TRBJ1-4; D is unclear. This CDR3 contains 15 residues. V lost 3 bases and J 2 bases, leaving 11 bases between the germline ends. Germline CDR1 is SGDLS and CDR2 is YYNGEE. CDR3 loop: CASSAGSITNEKLFF. The CDR3 region has the DNA TGTGCCAGCAGCGCCGGTAGTATCACTAATGAAAAACTGTTTTTT.

This CDR3 is CASSRGGTSYEQYF. Written as DNA, the CDR3 is TGCGCCAGCAGCAGGGGGGGTACCTCCTACGAGCAGTACTTC. This rearrangement joins TRBV5-1 to TRBJ2-7, with D maybe TRBD2 (7 bases). CDR1 and CDR2 from the germline V gene are SGHRS and YFSETQ. CDR3 length equals 14 residues. V lost 4 bases and J lost 0, with 11 bases in between.

The J gene is TRBJ1-5, the V gene TRBV10-1, with 8 bases fitting TRBD1. The germline gives CDR1 WNHNN, CDR2 SYGVQD (reference sequence). V trimming: 2 bases; J trimming: 9 bases; junction bases outside the gene matches: 6. The CDR3 consists of 14 residues. DNA for the CDR3: TGCGCCAGCAGTGAGGGCGTGACAGGGGCGCCCCAGCATTTT. Translation: CASSEGVTGAPQHF.

The chain uses TRBV2 and TRBJ1-6; TRBD1 is a possible D gene (5 bases). V was pared by 6 bases and J by 11 bases, with 11 bases between. The CDR3 totals 12 residues. Germline V gene data show CDR1 as SNHLY and CDR2 as FYNNEI. For the CDR3, the DNA is TGTGCCAGCAGCGCAGACAGAACACCCCTCCACTTT. It is translated as CASSADRTPLHF.

Sample share makes this clone medium-sized. V and J are TRBV30 and TRBJ1-6, with 8 bases matching TRBD1. CDR1 is GTSNPN, CDR2 SVGIG, per germline (reference sequence). The CDR3 is 13 residues long. After removal of 2 bases from V and 8 bases from J, the junction contained 2 bases not matched to a gene. The CDR3 loop reads CAWSSTGDSPLHF. CDR3 nucleotide sequence: TGTGCCTGGAGTTCGACAGGGGATTCACCCCTCCACTTT. The entire variable domain, with the rest obtained from reference TRBV30 and TRBJ1-6, is as follows: SQTIHQWPATLVQPVGSPLSLECTVEGTSNPNLYWYRQAAGRGLQLLFYSVGIGQISSEVPQNLSASRPQDRQFILSSKKLLLSDSGFYLCAWSSTGDSPLHFGNGTRLTVT.